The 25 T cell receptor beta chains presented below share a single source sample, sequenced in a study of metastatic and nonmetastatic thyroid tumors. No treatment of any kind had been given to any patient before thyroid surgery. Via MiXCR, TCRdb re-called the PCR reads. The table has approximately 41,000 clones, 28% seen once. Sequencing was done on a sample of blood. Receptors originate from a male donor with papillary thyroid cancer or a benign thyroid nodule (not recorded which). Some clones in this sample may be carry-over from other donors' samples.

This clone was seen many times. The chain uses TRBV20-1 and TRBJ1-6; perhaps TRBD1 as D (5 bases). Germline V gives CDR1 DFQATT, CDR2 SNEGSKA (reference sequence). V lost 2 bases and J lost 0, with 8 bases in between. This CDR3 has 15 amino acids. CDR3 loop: CSARLTASYNSPLHF. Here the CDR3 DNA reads TGCAGTGCTAGACTGACAGCCTCCTATAATTCACCCCTCCACTTT.

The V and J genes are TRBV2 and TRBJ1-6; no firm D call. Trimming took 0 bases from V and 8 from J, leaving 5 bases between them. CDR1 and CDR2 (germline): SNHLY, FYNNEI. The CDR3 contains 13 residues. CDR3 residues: CASSEAADSPLHF. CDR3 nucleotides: TGTGCCAGCAGTGAAGCAGCGGATTCACCCCTCCACTTT.

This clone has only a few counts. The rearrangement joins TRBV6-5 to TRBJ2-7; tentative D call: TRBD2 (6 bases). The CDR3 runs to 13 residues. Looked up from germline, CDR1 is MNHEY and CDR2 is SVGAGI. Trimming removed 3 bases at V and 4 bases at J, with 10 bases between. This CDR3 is CASSYRRGYEQYF. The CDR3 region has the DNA TGTGCCAGCAGTTATCGTCGGGGGTACGAGCAGTACTTC.

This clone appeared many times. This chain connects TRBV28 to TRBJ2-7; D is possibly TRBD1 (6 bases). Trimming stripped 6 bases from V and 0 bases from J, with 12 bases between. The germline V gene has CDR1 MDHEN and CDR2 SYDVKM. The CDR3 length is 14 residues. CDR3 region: CASRRGTGSYEQYF. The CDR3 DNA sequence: TGTGCCAGCAGAAGGGGGACGGGCTCCTACGAGCAGTACTTC. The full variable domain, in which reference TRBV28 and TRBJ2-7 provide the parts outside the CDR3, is DVKVTQSSRYLVKRTGEKVFLECVQDMDHENMFWYRQDPGLGLRLIYFSYDVKMKEKGDIPEGYSVSREKKERFSLILESASTNQTSMYLCASRRGTGSYEQYFGPGTRLTVT.

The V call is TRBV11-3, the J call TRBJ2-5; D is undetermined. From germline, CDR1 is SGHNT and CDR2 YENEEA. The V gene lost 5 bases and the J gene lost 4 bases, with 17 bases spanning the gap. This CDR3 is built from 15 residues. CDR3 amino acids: CASSAYGWVGETQYF. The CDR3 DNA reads TGTGCCAGCAGCGCCTACGGTTGGGTCGGAGAGACCCAGTACTTC.

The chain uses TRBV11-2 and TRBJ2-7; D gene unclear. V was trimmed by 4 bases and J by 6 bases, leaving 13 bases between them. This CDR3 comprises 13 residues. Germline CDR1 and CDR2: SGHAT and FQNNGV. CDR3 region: CASSSGIKSEQYF. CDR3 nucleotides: TGTGCCAGCAGCTCCGGAATAAAGAGCGAGCAGTACTTC.

In DNA form, the CDR3 reads TGTGCCACCCCGAGGGAGCCTAACACCGGGGAGCTGTTTTTT. This encodes CATPREPNTGELFF. The chain employs TRBV28 and TRBJ2-2; tentatively, D is TRBD2 (5 bases). V dropped 10 bases and J dropped 2 bases, with 14 bases sitting between them. The CDR3 totals 14 residues. CDR1 and CDR2 from the germline V gene are MDHEN and SYDVKM.

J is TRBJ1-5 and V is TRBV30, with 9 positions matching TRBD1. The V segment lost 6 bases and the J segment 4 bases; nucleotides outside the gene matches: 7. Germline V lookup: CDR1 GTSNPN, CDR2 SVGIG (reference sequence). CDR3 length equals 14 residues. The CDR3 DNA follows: TGTGCCTGTGATCACGGGACAGGGAATCAGCCCCAGCATTTT. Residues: CACDHGTGNQPQHF.

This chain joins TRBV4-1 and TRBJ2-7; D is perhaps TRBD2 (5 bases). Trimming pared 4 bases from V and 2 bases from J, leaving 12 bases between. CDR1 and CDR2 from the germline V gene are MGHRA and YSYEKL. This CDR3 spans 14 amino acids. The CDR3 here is CASSRGTTTYEQYF. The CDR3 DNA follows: TGCGCCAGCAGCCGTGGCACGACTACCTACGAGCAGTACTTC.

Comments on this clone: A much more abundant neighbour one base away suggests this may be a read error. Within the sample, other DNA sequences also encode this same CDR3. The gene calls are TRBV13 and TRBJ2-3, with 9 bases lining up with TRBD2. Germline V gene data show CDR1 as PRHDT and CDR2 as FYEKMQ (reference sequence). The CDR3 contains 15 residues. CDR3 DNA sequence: TGTGCTACGAGCGGGAGGAGGGTTGGCACAGATACGCAGTATTTT. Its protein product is CATSGRRVGTDTQYF.

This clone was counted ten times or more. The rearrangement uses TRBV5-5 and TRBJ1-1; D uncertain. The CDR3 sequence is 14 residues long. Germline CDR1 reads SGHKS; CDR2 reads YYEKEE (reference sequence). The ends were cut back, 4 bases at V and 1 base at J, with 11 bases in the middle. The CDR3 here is CASSPLFKNTEAFF. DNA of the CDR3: TGTGCCAGCAGCCCACTGTTTAAGAACACTGAAGCTTTCTTT.

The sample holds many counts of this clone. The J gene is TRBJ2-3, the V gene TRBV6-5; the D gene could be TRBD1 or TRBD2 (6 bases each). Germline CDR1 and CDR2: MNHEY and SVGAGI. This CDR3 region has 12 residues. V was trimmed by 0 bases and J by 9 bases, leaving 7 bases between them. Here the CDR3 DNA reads TGTGCCAGCAGTTACTCCGGGGGCACGCAGTATTTT. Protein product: CASSYSGGTQYF.

The CDR3 coding sequence is TGTGCCAGCAGGTCCCCAGGAGACACTGAAGCTTTCTTT. Its protein product is CASRSPGDTEAFF. The chain combines TRBV7-2 with TRBJ1-1; D is uncertain. V was pared by 6 bases and J by 3 bases, with 11 bases between. Germline V gives CDR1 SGHTA, CDR2 FQGNSA. The CDR3 totals 13 residues.

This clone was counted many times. The CDR3: CASSLSGGYTEAFF. The CDR3 nucleotides read TGTGCCAGCAGTTTATCAGGGGGCTACACTGAAGCTTTCTTT. This chain uses TRBV28 with TRBJ1-1; 8 bases match TRBD1. Looked up from germline, CDR1 is MDHEN and CDR2 is SYDVKM. With 1 base clipped from V and 3 bases from J, the junction kept 1 base outside the gene matches. This CDR3 region has 14 residues.

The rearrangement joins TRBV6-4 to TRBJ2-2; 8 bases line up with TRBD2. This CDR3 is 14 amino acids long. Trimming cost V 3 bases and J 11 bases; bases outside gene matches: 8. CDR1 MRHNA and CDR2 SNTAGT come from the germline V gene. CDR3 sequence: CASSEAGDTAELFF. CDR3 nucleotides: TGTGCCAGCAGTGAAGCGGGAGACACCGCTGAGCTGTTTTTT.

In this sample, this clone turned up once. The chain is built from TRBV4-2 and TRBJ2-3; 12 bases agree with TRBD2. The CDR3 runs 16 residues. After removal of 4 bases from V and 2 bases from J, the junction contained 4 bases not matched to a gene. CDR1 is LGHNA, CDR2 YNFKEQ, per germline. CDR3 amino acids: CASSPLAGGATDTQYF. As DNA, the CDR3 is TGTGCCAGCAGCCCACTAGCGGGGGGCGCCACAGATACGCAGTATTTT.

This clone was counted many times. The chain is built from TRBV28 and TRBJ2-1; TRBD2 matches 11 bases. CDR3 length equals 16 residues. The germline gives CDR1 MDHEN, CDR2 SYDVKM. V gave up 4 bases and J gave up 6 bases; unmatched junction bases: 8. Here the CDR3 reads CASSYPGLAEPNEQFF. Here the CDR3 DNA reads TGTGCCAGCAGTTACCCGGGACTAGCGGAACCCAATGAGCAGTTCTTC.

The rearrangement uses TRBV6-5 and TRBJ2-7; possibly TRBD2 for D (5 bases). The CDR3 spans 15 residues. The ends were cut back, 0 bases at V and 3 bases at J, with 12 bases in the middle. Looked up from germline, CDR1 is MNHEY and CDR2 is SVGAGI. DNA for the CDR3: TGTGCCAGCAGTTACTCGGCCGGAGGAGACTACGAGCAGTACTTC. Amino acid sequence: CASSYSAGGDYEQYF.

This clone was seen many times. The CDR3 DNA sequence: TGTGCCAGCTCACGGGAGGGACAGGGGTCCTACGAGCAGTACTTC. Its protein is CASSREGQGSYEQYF. The rearrangement links TRBV18 to TRBJ2-7, with TRBD1 identical over 10 bases. CDR1 and CDR2 (germline): KGHSH, LQKENI. This CDR3 is built from 15 residues. The V gene end was trimmed by 4 bases and the J gene end by 1 base; junction bases not matched to a gene: 4.

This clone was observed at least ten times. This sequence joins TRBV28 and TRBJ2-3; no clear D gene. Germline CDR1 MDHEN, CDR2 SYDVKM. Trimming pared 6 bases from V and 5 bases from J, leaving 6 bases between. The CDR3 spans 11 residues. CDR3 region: CASREVDTQYF. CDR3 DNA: TGTGCCAGCAGAGAGGTAGATACGCAGTATTTT.

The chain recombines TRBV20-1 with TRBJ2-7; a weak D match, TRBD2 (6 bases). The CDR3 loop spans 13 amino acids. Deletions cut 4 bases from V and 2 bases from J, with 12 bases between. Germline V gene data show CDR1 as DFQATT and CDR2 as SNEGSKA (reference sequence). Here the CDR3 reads CSAKEPGAYEQYF. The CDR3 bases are TGCAGTGCTAAGGAGCCGGGGGCCTACGAGCAGTACTTC.

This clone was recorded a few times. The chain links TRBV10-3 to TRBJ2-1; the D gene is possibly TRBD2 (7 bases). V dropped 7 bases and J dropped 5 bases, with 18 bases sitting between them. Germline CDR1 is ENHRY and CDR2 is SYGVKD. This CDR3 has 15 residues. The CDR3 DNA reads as TGTGCCATCAATTCAGGGGCTAGCGGCGACAATGAGCAGTTCTTC. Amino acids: CAINSGASGDNEQFF.

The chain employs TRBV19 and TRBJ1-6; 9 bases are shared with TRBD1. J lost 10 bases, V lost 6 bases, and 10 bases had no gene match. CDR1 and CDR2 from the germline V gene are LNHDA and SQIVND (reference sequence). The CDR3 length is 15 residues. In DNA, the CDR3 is TGTGCCAGTAGGGAATCGGACAGGGGAGAGTCACCCCTCCACTTT. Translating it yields CASRESDRGESPLHF. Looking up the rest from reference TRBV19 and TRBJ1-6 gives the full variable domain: DGGITQSPKYLFRKEGQNVTLSCEQNLNHDAMYWYRQDPGQGLRLIYYSQIVNDFQKGDIAEGYSVSREKKESFPLTVTSAQKNPTAFYLCASRESDRGESPLHFGNGTRLTVT.

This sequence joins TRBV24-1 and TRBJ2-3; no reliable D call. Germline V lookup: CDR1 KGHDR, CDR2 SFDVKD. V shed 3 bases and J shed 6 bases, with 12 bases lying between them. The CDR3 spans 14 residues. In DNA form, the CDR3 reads TGTGCCACCAGTGATGGCGGAACCTCCGATACGCAGTATTTT. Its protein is CATSDGGTSDTQYF.

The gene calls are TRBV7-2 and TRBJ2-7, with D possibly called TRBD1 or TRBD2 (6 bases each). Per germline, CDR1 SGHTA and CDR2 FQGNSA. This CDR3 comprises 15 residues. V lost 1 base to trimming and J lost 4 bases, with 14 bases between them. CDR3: CASSLGPGARYEQYF. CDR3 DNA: TGTGCCAGCAGCTTAGGGCCGGGGGCACGGTACGAGCAGTACTTC.